What follows is one TCR beta chain and its context. Authors' analysis steps: Reference gene primers were amplified, and this amplification served to estimate nucleated cell counts. The table came from immunoSEQ multiplex PCR; TCRdb's copy has only in-frame clones and leaves some out. V, J and clone size are those of that table, while D and trimming were read from the DNA. The table lists around 300,000 clones, roughly 84% of them singletons, with 1% in the top ten. The data stem from a study of blood T cell repertoires in COVID-19. For the study at large: Acute-phase and convalescent COVID-19 samples originated in the United States, Italy and Spain.

Looked up from germline, CDR1 is MNHNS and CDR2 is SASEGT. Trimming cost V 1 base and J 5 bases, with 12 bases left between them. The CDR3 is 15 amino acids. Sequencing used peripheral blood. This chain uses TRBV6-1 with TRBJ1-5, with a weak D call TRBD1 (6 bases). This TCR came from a man aged 50-60 years with active or convalescent COVID-19. CDR3 protein: CASSEGDRGYQPQHF. CDR3 bases: TGTGCCAGCAGTGAAGGCGATAGGGGGTATCAGCCCCAGCATTTT.